The present T cell receptor (beta chain) was sequenced within a study of T-cell reconstitution after alpha-beta-depleted transplantation in children. There are many counts of this clonotype. Unique molecular identifiers were incorporated during preparation of the TCRbeta library. TCRdb reprocessed the PCR reads via MiXCR and lists one record per CDR3 protein. The sample holds around 410,000 distinct CDR3 sequences; about 11% are singletons and the top ten take roughly 5.5%. This sequence originates from a human donor who donated a stem cell graft to a child with acute myeloid leukemia. The source material was PBMCs from the stem cell graft donor, sampled from the stem cell graft.

CDR3 coding DNA: TGTGCCAGCAGCGAGAACCAGGGGGTAGGCGGGGAGCTGTTTTTT. This encodes CASSENQGVGGELFF. The rearrangement joins TRBV5-4 to TRBJ2-2, with 7 bases identical to TRBD1. CDR1 and CDR2 from the germline V gene are SGHNT and YYREEE (reference sequence). The CDR3 is made up of 15 amino acids. V lost 4 bases and J lost 7; bases outside the gene matches: 10.